Shown below are 18 T cell receptor beta chains from a single sample sequenced in a study of cytomegalovirus exposure and HLA in healthy donors. A multiplex PCR was run with 60 Vbeta primers and 13 Jbeta primers. Profiled with immunoSEQ multiplex PCR; TCRdb holds only in-frame clones, not every one. In the table there are some 200,000 clones, roughly 12% of which are singletons. Input material: PBMCs. Source of these receptors: a man over 45 in good health and CMV-seropositive.

The J gene is TRBJ1-6, the V gene TRBV19; TRBD1 is a possible D gene (6 bases). Germline assignment: CDR1 LNHDA and CDR2 SQIVND (reference sequence). CDR3 length: 13 amino acids. Trimming removed 8 bases from V and 2 bases from J, with 7 bases in between. The chain's CDR3 is CASGQTYNSPLHF. CDR3 in DNA: TGTGCCAGTGGACAGACCTATAATTCACCCCTCCACTTT.

This clone was detected a few times. The J gene is TRBJ2-5, the V gene TRBV5-7, with D tentatively TRBD2 (6 bases). TRBV5-7 falls under the ORF class, with uncertain function. CDR3 length: 16 residues. The ends were cut back, 0 bases at V and 4 bases at J, with 16 bases in the middle. In nucleotides, the CDR3 is TGTGCCAGCAGCTTGGCGAGGGGAGACGGGGGAGAGACCCAGTACTTC. It codes for CASSLARGDGGETQYF.

This clone occurred a few times. This chain connects TRBV19 to TRBJ2-2; D perhaps matches TRBD1 (6 bases). V was clipped by 5 bases and J by 3 bases, with 16 bases between them. The CDR3 has 16 amino acids. Germline V gene data show CDR1 as LNHDA and CDR2 as SQIVND (reference sequence). The CDR3 region has the DNA TGTGCCAGTAGTCTCCTCAGGGGAACGGACACCGGGGAGCTGTTTTTT. Translated: CASSLLRGTDTGELFF.

This clone was detected only a few times. The V call is TRBV28, the J call TRBJ2-1; 11 nucleotides agree with TRBD2. CDR1 and CDR2 from the germline V gene are MDHEN and SYDVKM. V gave up 4 bases and J gave up 3 bases; unmatched junction bases: 5. The CDR3 extends over 16 amino acids. The CDR3 here is CASSSRLAGRYNEQFF. CDR3 coding DNA: TGTGCCAGCAGTTCTCGACTAGCGGGGCGCTACAATGAGCAGTTCTTC. The complete variable domain, with remaining parts taken from reference TRBV28 and TRBJ2-1, reads DVKVTQSSRYLVKRTGEKVFLECVQDMDHENMFWYRQDPGLGLRLIYFSYDVKMKEKGDIPEGYSVSREKKERFSLILESASTNQTSMYLCASSSRLAGRYNEQFFGPGTRLTVL.

V usage is TRBV27 and J usage is TRBJ2-7, with 7 bases identical to TRBD1. Germline lookup yields CDR1 MNHEY and CDR2 SMNVEV (reference sequence). The CDR3 runs to 15 residues. With V trimmed by 6 bases and J by 2 bases, 10 bases remained unmatched. The CDR3: CASSQNRGPPYEQYF. Here the CDR3 DNA reads TGTGCCAGCAGCCAAAACAGGGGTCCCCCCTACGAGCAGTACTTC.

The chain employs TRBV9 and TRBJ2-1; 7 bases fit TRBD2. The CDR3 is 14 amino acids. Germline V gene lookup returns CDR1 SGDLS and CDR2 YYNGEE. Trimming removed 1 base from V and 4 bases from J; junction bases left unmatched: 2. The CDR3 here is CASSVLGGYNEQFF. The CDR3 region has the DNA TGTGCCAGCAGCGTACTCGGGGGGTACAATGAGCAGTTCTTC.

The gene calls are TRBV6-1 and TRBJ2-3, with a tentative D call TRBD2 (5 bases). This CDR3 comprises 14 residues. The germline V and J ends were trimmed by 3 bases and 2 bases, with 9 bases remaining between them. The germline gives CDR1 MNHNS, CDR2 SASEGT. In nucleotides, the CDR3 is TGTGCCAGCAGTGACGGAGGAACCACAGATACGCAGTATTTT. It encodes CASSDGGTTDTQYF.

The count of this clone is one. The chain uses TRBV7-8 and TRBJ2-2; 8 nucleotides agree with TRBD2. The CDR3 sequence is 18 residues long. Germline values: CDR1 SGHVS, CDR2 FQNEAQ. The trim removed 5 bases at V and 0 bases at J, leaving 11 bases unmatched. CDR3: CASSHGVAGRSNTGELFF. CDR3 DNA sequence: TGTGCCAGCAGCCACGGGGTAGCGGGGCGATCGAACACCGGGGAGCTGTTTTTT.

This sequence joins TRBV7-2 and TRBJ2-7; 8 bases are shared with TRBD1. J lost 7 bases, V lost 7 bases, and 12 bases had no gene match. The CDR3 has 14 amino acids. Per the germline V gene, CDR1 is SGHTA and CDR2 is FQGNSA. DNA for the CDR3: TGTGCCAGCAAGCCGGGACAGGAGGGGTGGGAGCAGTACGTC. Protein sequence: CASKPGQEGWEQYV.

This clone was seen a few times. V usage is TRBV5-6 and J usage is TRBJ2-5, with D unresolved. Trimming took off 1 base at V and 3 bases at J, with 4 bases between the two ends. This CDR3 comprises 12 residues. Germline V gene data show CDR1 as SGHDT and CDR2 as YYEEEE. The DNA for the CDR3 is TGTGCCAGCAGCTTGATAGAAGAGACCCAGTACTTC. Residues: CASSLIEETQYF.

The table lists this clone with a few counts. A junction end diverges from the germline sequence, so it may reflect a read error. This chain uses TRBV19 with TRBJ2-3; 8 bases agree with TRBD2. The CDR3 totals 15 residues. Per germline, CDR1 LNHDA and CDR2 SQIVND (reference sequence). In nucleotides, the CDR3 is TGTGCCAGTATAGGGCTGAGCGGGAGCATAGATACGCAGTATTTT. Amino acids: CASIGLSGSIDTQYF.

V is TRBV5-4 and J is TRBJ1-1; TRBD1 matches at 11 bases. CDR3 size: 15 residues. Germline CDR1 reads SGHNT; CDR2 reads YYREEE (reference sequence). The ends lost 4 bases at V and 3 bases at J; junction bases unmatched: 5. CDR3 protein: CASSQMGQGDTEAFF. CDR3 DNA sequence: TGTGCCAGCAGCCAAATGGGACAGGGGGACACTGAAGCTTTCTTT.

J is TRBJ1-2 and V is TRBV6-6; 10 bases are shared with TRBD1. The CDR3 extends over 15 amino acids. After removal of 2 bases from V and 8 bases from J, the junction contained 8 bases not matched to a gene. CDR1 and CDR2 (germline): MNHNY, SVGAGI (reference sequence). The CDR3 nucleotides read TGTGCCAGCAGTTACCGACAGGGGGCCTCCCAGGGCTACACCTTC. Translation: CASSYRQGASQGYTF.

This clone has only a few counts. The V and J genes are TRBV2 and TRBJ1-3; TRBD1 aligns across 11 bases. Losses at the gene ends were 6 bases for V and 4 bases for J; bases not matched to a gene: 8. The CDR3 consists of 16 residues. Germline loops: CDR1 SNHLY, CDR2 FYNNEI. In DNA form, the CDR3 reads TGTGCCAGCAGAGGCGGGACAGGGGGTAGAGGAAACACCATATATTTT. Protein: CASRGGTGGRGNTIYF.

This clone was detected only a few times. The chain employs TRBV18 and TRBJ2-5, with D possibly being TRBD2 (5 bases). The ends were cut back, 2 bases at V and 4 bases at J, with 14 bases in the middle. The CDR3 has 15 amino acids. Germline CDR1 and CDR2: KGHSH and LQKENI. In DNA form, the CDR3 reads TGTGCCAGCTCACCATTGCGGGCCCTCGGAGAGACCCAGTACTTC. Its translation: CASSPLRALGETQYF.

The chain carries TRBV5-4 and TRBJ1-1, with TRBD1 matching 7 bases. The V gene's germline CDR1 is SGHNT and CDR2 YYREEE (reference sequence). CDR3 length: 15 amino acids. The junction had 8 bases not matched to a gene; V was cut back by 4 bases and J by 2 bases. The CDR3 coding sequence is TGTGCCAGCAGCCCAAATACAGGGGCAAACACTGAAGCTTTCTTT. Translating gives CASSPNTGANTEAFF.

The V call is TRBV19, the J call TRBJ2-2; TRBD1 is a possible D gene (6 bases). The CDR3 spans 15 residues. Trimming cost V 3 bases and J 0 bases, with 8 bases left between them. CDR1 and CDR2 from the germline V gene are LNHDA and SQIVND (reference sequence). The CDR3 here is CASSIGGANTGELFF. The CDR3 DNA reads TGTGCCAGTAGTATTGGGGGCGCGAACACCGGGGAGCTGTTTTTT.

The chain recombines TRBV10-3 with TRBJ1-2; 7 bases agree with TRBD1. Germline trimming cut 4 bases from V and 4 bases from J; bases unmatched to any gene: 3. Germline CDR1 reads ENHRY; CDR2 reads SYGVKD. The CDR3 spans 13 residues. The CDR3 loop is CAISARDSYGYTF. CDR3 DNA: TGTGCCATCAGTGCCCGGGACAGCTATGGCTACACCTTC.